Below, 28 T cell receptor beta chains from the same sample are listed, as sequenced in a study of OX40 agonist ivuxolimab in advanced cancers. Method: immunoSEQ multiplex PCR; TCRdb's copy keeps in-frame clones and lacks some. The table shows over 20,000 clones, with 75% to 85% occurring only once. The sequences come from CD4+ or CD8+ T cells sorted from blood, collected in a trial of the OX40 agonist ivuxolimab. Receptors originate from an adult with an advanced solid tumor such as melanoma, head and neck, liver or kidney cancer.

The rearrangement links TRBV5-6 to TRBJ2-7; TRBD2 might be the D (5 bases). CDR1 is SGHDT, CDR2 YYEEEE, per germline. The CDR3 loop spans 13 amino acids. Trimming removed 7 bases at V and 4 bases at J, with 15 bases between. DNA for the CDR3: TGTGCCAGCGAGTCCGGGATTTCATACGAGCAGTACTTC. Encoded protein: CASESGISYEQYF. The full variable domain, completed using reference TRBV5-6 and TRBJ2-7, is DAGVTQSPTHLIKTRGQQVTLRCSPKSGHDTVSWYQQALGQGPQFIFQYYEEEERQRGNFPDRFSGHQFPNYSSELNVNALLLGDSALYLCASESGISYEQYFGPGTRLTVT.

The CDR3 DNA follows: TGTGCCAGCAGCTTAGGACTCGGCACAGGGATGAACTATGGCTACACCTTC. It specifies CASSLGLGTGMNYGYTF. This sequence joins TRBV7-2 and TRBJ1-2; TRBD1 is a possible D gene (6 bases). The CDR3 extends over 17 amino acids. In germline, CDR1 is SGHTA, CDR2 FQGNSA. Trimming cost V 1 base and J 2 bases, with 17 bases left between them.

The chain employs TRBV5-1 and TRBJ1-3; D ambiguous. Germline loops: CDR1 SGHRS, CDR2 YFSETQ. Trimming cost V 5 bases and J 4 bases, with 10 bases left between them. The CDR3 has 13 residues. In DNA, the CDR3 is TGCGCCAGCAGTCCGTGGATAGGAAACACCATATATTTT. It specifies CASSPWIGNTIYF.

In this sample, this clone turned up a few times. CDR3 bases: TGTGCCAGCAGCTTAACAGGAACATATGGCTACACCTTC. Its translation is CASSLTGTYGYTF. The chain couples TRBV13 to TRBJ1-2, with a possible D match to TRBD1 (5 bases). Germline V gene lookup returns CDR1 PRHDT and CDR2 FYEKMQ (reference sequence). The CDR3 consists of 13 residues. Deletions cut 2 bases from V and 5 bases from J, with 9 bases between. Based on the CDR3 plus reference TRBV13 and TRBJ1-2, the full variable domain is AAGVIQSPRHLIKEKRETATLKCYPIPRHDTVYWYQQGPGQDPQFLISFYEKMQSDKGSIPDRFSAQQFSDYHSELNMSSLELGDSALYFCASSLTGTYGYTFGSGTRLTVV.

V and J are TRBV28 and TRBJ2-2, with 7 bases lining up with TRBD1. This CDR3 contains 19 residues. In germline, CDR1 is MDHEN, CDR2 SYDVKM. V shed 5 bases and J 0 bases; nucleotides not matched to a gene: 15. This CDR3 is CASSTDITGDIANTGELFF. For the CDR3, the DNA is TGTGCCAGCAGTACGGATATAACAGGGGACATTGCGAACACCGGGGAGCTGTTTTTT.

V is TRBV28 and J is TRBJ1-2; D not certain. This CDR3 has 16 residues. Trimming stripped 1 base from V and 3 bases from J, with 15 bases between. The germline CDR1 and CDR2 sequences are MDHEN and SYDVKM. The chain's CDR3 is CASSLSPSTVDYGYTF. CDR3 nucleotides: TGTGCCAGCAGTTTATCCCCCTCGACTGTGGACTATGGCTACACCTTC.

V and J are TRBV29-1 and TRBJ2-7, with 11 bases aligning to TRBD2. V was clipped by 3 bases and J by 2 bases; unmatched bases: 0. Germline-derived CDR1 and CDR2 are SQVTM and ANQGSEA. The CDR3 contains 13 residues. The CDR3 bases are TGCAGCGTTGATAGCGGGGGGGCCTACGAGCAGTACTTC. Translation: CSVDSGGAYEQYF.

This chain links TRBV27 with TRBJ2-5, with D tentatively TRBD2 (6 bases). This CDR3 is built from 13 residues. CDR1 MNHEY and CDR2 SMNVEV come from the germline V gene (reference sequence). V gave up 2 bases and J gave up 9 bases, with 13 bases separating them. CDR3 loop: CASSLDTGVSQYF. Written as DNA, the CDR3 is TGTGCCAGCAGTTTAGATACGGGGGTGTCCCAGTACTTC.

The chain recombines TRBV5-4 with TRBJ2-5, with 12 bases aligning to TRBD2. The V gene end was trimmed by 0 bases and the J gene end by 4 bases; junction bases not matched to a gene: 4. Germline CDR1 SGHNT, CDR2 YYREEE (reference sequence). The CDR3 extends over 16 amino acids. The CDR3 is CASSLAASGGGETQYF. CDR3 nucleotides: TGTGCCAGCAGCTTGGCCGCTAGCGGGGGGGGAGAGACCCAGTACTTC.

This chain joins TRBV7-6 and TRBJ1-2; 9 bases fit TRBD1. Germline trimming cut 5 bases from V and 6 bases from J; bases unmatched to any gene: 4. Germline V lookup: CDR1 SGHVS, CDR2 FNYEAQ. This CDR3 spans 13 amino acids. CDR3 protein: CASSRTGGDGYTF. CDR3 in DNA: TGTGCCAGCAGCAGAACAGGGGGCGATGGCTACACCTTC.

V is TRBV5-1 and J is TRBJ1-4, with no clear D. The CDR3 extends over 17 amino acids. Germline values: CDR1 SGHRS, CDR2 YFSETQ. Trimming cost V 0 bases and J 0 bases, with 12 bases left between them. CDR3 sequence (DNA): TGCGCCAGCAGCTTGGTACCCGCGGGAGCAACTAATGAAAAACTGTTTTTT. Translated, it gives CASSLVPAGATNEKLFF.

The V call is TRBV6-1, the J call TRBJ1-2; 7 bases agree with TRBD1. The CDR3 sequence is 16 residues long. After removal of 4 bases from V and 7 bases from J, the junction contained 15 bases not matched to a gene. Germline CDR1 is MNHNS and CDR2 is SASEGT. The CDR3 is CASSVSGRGGGIGYTF. For the CDR3, the DNA is TGTGCCAGCAGTGTATCGGGTAGAGGGGGCGGAATTGGCTACACCTTC.

The chain recombines TRBV29-1 with TRBJ1-4, with TRBD1 matching 7 bases. V shed 5 bases and J 3 bases; nucleotides not matched to a gene: 3. CDR3 size: 13 residues. Germline assignment: CDR1 SQVTM and CDR2 ANQGSEA. The CDR3 region is CSVPGTANEKLFF. The DNA of the CDR3 is TGCAGCGTTCCCGGGACAGCTAATGAAAAACTGTTTTTT.

Judged by abundance, this clone is medium-sized. This chain connects TRBV11-2 to TRBJ1-1, with D hard to call. V was cut by 6 bases and J by 1 base, with 12 bases left in between. The germline V gene has CDR1 SGHAT and CDR2 FQNNGV. The CDR3 is 14 amino acids. CDR3: CASSNRRENTEAFF. As DNA, the CDR3 is TGTGCCAGCAGTAACCGTCGGGAGAACACTGAAGCTTTCTTT.

This clone was counted once. This chain's CDR3 is CASSWGLANTGELFF. As DNA, the CDR3 is TGTGCCAGCAGCTGGGGACTGGCCAACACCGGGGAGCTGTTTTTT. V gene TRBV4-2 combines with J gene TRBJ2-2; a possible D gene is TRBD2 (6 bases). The CDR3 covers 15 residues. Looked up from germline, CDR1 is LGHNA and CDR2 is YNFKEQ. Trimming pared 5 bases from V and 2 bases from J, leaving 12 bases between.

The chain is built from TRBV11-2 and TRBJ1-1, with D possibly matching TRBD1 (5 bases). The V end lost 5 bases, the J end lost 8 bases, and 15 bases lay between the germline ends. Germline CDR1 is SGHAT and CDR2 is FQNNGV. The CDR3 loop spans 13 amino acids. The CDR3 DNA is TGTGCCAGCAGCCAAATGGGGACTTTCGAAGCTTTCTTT. Protein: CASSQMGTFEAFF.

The chain is built from TRBV7-2 and TRBJ2-5; D gene unclear. The CDR3 covers 12 residues. Germline V gene sequence: CDR1 SGHTA, CDR2 FQGNSA. The V and J ends lost 6 bases and 9 bases respectively, with 14 bases between them. The CDR3 spells CASSSSPGSQYF. In DNA, the CDR3 is TGTGCCAGCAGTTCCTCACCCGGGTCCCAGTACTTC. Complete variable domain (other parts from reference TRBV7-2 and TRBJ2-5): GAGVSQSPSNKVTEKGKDVELRCDPISGHTALYWYRQSLGQGLEFLIYFQGNSAPDKSGLPSDRFSAERTGGSVSTLTIQRTQQEDSAVYLCASSSSPGSQYFGPGTRLLVL.

The J gene is TRBJ2-1, the V gene TRBV13; 8 bases line up with TRBD2. The CDR3 extends over 15 amino acids. J lost 9 bases, V lost 7 bases, and 14 bases had no gene match. Germline V lookup: CDR1 PRHDT, CDR2 FYEKMQ (reference sequence). The CDR3 sequence is CASTEVVAGLSEQFF. DNA of the CDR3: TGTGCCAGCACCGAGGTGGTAGCGGGGTTGAGTGAGCAGTTCTTC.

The rearrangement uses TRBV28 and TRBJ2-7; a weak D match, TRBD2 (5 bases). V lost 3 bases and J 0 bases, leaving 18 bases between the germline ends. The CDR3 spans 17 residues. Germline CDR1 reads MDHEN; CDR2 reads SYDVKM. The CDR3 here is CASSLGSWTQSSYEQYF. For the CDR3, the DNA is TGTGCCAGCAGTTTGGGTAGTTGGACTCAAAGCTCCTACGAGCAGTACTTC.

The table lists this clone with a count of one. This sequence joins TRBV11-2 and TRBJ2-7; D is possibly TRBD2 (6 bases). The germline V gene encodes CDR1 SGHAT and CDR2 FQNNGV. The CDR3 is made up of 13 amino acids. Trimming shortened V by 1 base and J by 4 bases, and 8 bases separated the two germline ends. Written as DNA, the CDR3 is TGTGCCAGCAGCTTAGGGACTACTTACGAGCAGTACTTC. Amino acid sequence: CASSLGTTYEQYF.

V usage is TRBV14 and J usage is TRBJ1-6; D perhaps matches TRBD1 (5 bases). The CDR3 has 18 amino acids. From germline, CDR1 is SGHDN and CDR2 FVKESK. Between the trimmed V and J ends, which lost 0 bases and 4 bases, there was a span of 16 bases. CDR3 coding DNA: TGTGCCAGCAGCCAAGATTGGCCCCGGACACATTATAATTCACCCCTCCACTTT. It specifies CASSQDWPRTHYNSPLHF.

V usage is TRBV28 and J usage is TRBJ1-1, with D unresolved. This CDR3 contains 13 residues. V lost 8 bases and J lost 3, with 13 bases in between. Germline values: CDR1 MDHEN, CDR2 SYDVKM. CDR3 nucleotides: TGTGCCAGCTCCGAGGAGGCCTACACTGAAGCTTTCTTT. This codes for CASSEEAYTEAFF.

J is TRBJ1-6 and V is TRBV13; D is unclear. This CDR3 has 14 residues. Trimming left V 3 bases short and J 9 bases short, with 12 bases between. CDR1 and CDR2 (germline): PRHDT, FYEKMQ (reference sequence). The DNA of the CDR3 is TGTGCCAGCAGCTTTGACCGGGATGGTTCACCCCTCCACTTT. Amino acid sequence: CASSFDRDGSPLHF. The whole variable domain, filled in from reference TRBV13 and TRBJ1-6, reads AAGVIQSPRHLIKEKRETATLKCYPIPRHDTVYWYQQGPGQDPQFLISFYEKMQSDKGSIPDRFSAQQFSDYHSELNMSSLELGDSALYFCASSFDRDGSPLHFGNGTRLTVT.

This chain links TRBV7-8 with TRBJ2-7; D is unresolved. The V gene lost 7 bases and the J gene lost 6 bases, with 22 bases spanning the gap. This CDR3 comprises 15 residues. Germline-derived CDR1 and CDR2 are SGHVS and FQNEAQ. The CDR3 region is CASTSTTTVGIEQYF. CDR3 DNA: TGTGCCAGCACCTCTACAACGACCGTGGGGATCGAGCAGTACTTC. The entire variable domain, with the rest obtained from reference TRBV7-8 and TRBJ2-7, is as follows: GAGVSQSPRYKVAKRGQDVALRCDPISGHVSLFWYQQALGQGPEFLTYFQNEAQLDKSGLPSDRFFAERPEGSVSTLKIQRTQQEDSAVYLCASTSTTTVGIEQYFGPGTRLTVT.

This clone was recorded a few times. J is TRBJ2-7 and V is TRBV11-3; D possibly uses TRBD1 or TRBD2 (5 bases each). The CDR3 contains 14 residues. The germline CDR1 and CDR2 sequences are SGHNT and YENEEA. V was pared by 5 bases and J by 3 bases, with 14 bases between. The CDR3 DNA reads TGTGCCAGCAGCACCCGGGACGGAGGCTACGAGCAGTACTTC. Encoded protein: CASSTRDGGYEQYF.

The chain carries TRBV9 and TRBJ1-6; D remains unclear. The CDR3 totals 17 residues. Germline V CDR1 and CDR2: SGDLS, YYNGEE. The germline V and J ends were trimmed by 4 bases and 5 bases, with 19 bases remaining between them. The CDR3 DNA reads as TGTGCCAGCAGCCCCCGGCTGGCCGTTCACCATAATTCACCCCTCCACTTT. As protein: CASSPRLAVHHNSPLHF.

V usage is TRBV5-1 and J usage is TRBJ1-1, with D hard to call. From germline, CDR1 is SGHRS and CDR2 YFSETQ. The CDR3 sequence is 16 residues long. V dropped 1 base and J dropped 3 bases, with 16 bases sitting between them. The CDR3 spells CASSLWPPYGDTEAFF. The CDR3, as DNA: TGCGCCAGCAGCTTGTGGCCCCCGTATGGGGACACTGAAGCTTTCTTT.

This chain connects TRBV27 to TRBJ1-4; D gene uncertain. CDR1 and CDR2 from the germline V gene are MNHEY and SMNVEV (reference sequence). The germline V and J ends were trimmed by 2 bases and 10 bases, with 11 bases remaining between them. This CDR3 has 13 amino acids. The chain's CDR3 is CASSLAPHGKLFF. CDR3 nucleotide sequence: TGTGCCAGCAGTTTAGCCCCCCACGGAAAACTGTTTTTT.